One sample yielded the 14 T cell receptor beta chains listed below, sequenced in a study of T cells in tuberculosis. Profiling relied on immunoSEQ multiplex PCR, and the TCRdb table lists in-frame clones only, not all of them. The sample consists of 25,000 to 35,000 clones, over 85% of them appearing once. Sequenced: PBMCs. These receptors came from a donor aged 10-29 years with latent tuberculosis or without tuberculosis infection.

The CDR3 region is CASSVEGLLGAFF. In DNA form, the CDR3 reads TGTGCCAGCAGTGTCGAGGGCCTCCTGGGAGCTTTCTTT. This chain uses TRBV2 with TRBJ1-1; unclear D gene. The V gene's germline CDR1 is SNHLY and CDR2 FYNNEI. The CDR3 runs 13 residues. V was cut by 4 bases and J by 10 bases, with 16 bases left in between.

The chain has TRBV5-1 and TRBJ2-1; possibly TRBD2 for D (5 bases). Trimming left V 1 base short and J 3 bases short, with 11 bases between. In germline, CDR1 is SGHRS, CDR2 YFSETQ. The CDR3 has 15 amino acids. In nucleotides, the CDR3 is TGCGCCAGCAGCTTGAGGCTAGCAAACTACAATGAGCAGTTCTTC. Protein: CASSLRLANYNEQFF.

The chain couples TRBV7-9 to TRBJ1-3; D might be TRBD1 (5 bases). Between the trimmed V and J ends, which lost 4 bases and 4 bases, there was a span of 8 bases. Germline V gene lookup returns CDR1 SEHNR and CDR2 FQNEAQ (reference sequence). The CDR3 contains 13 residues. This CDR3 reads CASSSRTGNTIYF. The CDR3 DNA sequence: TGTGCCAGCAGCTCCCGGACAGGAAACACCATATATTTT.

In nucleotides, the CDR3 is TGTGCCAGCAGCGCCGGGGGGACTGAAGTAAGTGAGCAGTTCTTC. Translating gives CASSAGGTEVSEQFF. The J gene is TRBJ2-1, the V gene TRBV9; 7 bases are shared with TRBD2. Germline assignment: CDR1 SGDLS and CDR2 YYNGEE. Trimming at V came to 3 bases and at J to 9 bases, leaving 12 bases not matched to a gene. This CDR3 is built from 15 residues.

The chain couples TRBV5-6 to TRBJ2-7; TRBD2 is a possible D gene (6 bases). Germline V lookup: CDR1 SGHDT, CDR2 YYEEEE. Trimming took 2 bases from V and 0 from J, leaving 18 bases between them. The CDR3 consists of 17 residues. CDR3 sequence reads: CASSFLQTSQSSYEQYF. The CDR3 region has the DNA TGTGCCAGCAGCTTTCTCCAGACTAGTCAGAGCTCCTACGAGCAGTACTTC.

J is TRBJ2-7 and V is TRBV20-1; D gene uncertain. CDR3 length: 10 amino acids. V lost 3 bases and J lost 6, with 6 bases in between. CDR1 and CDR2 from the germline V gene are DFQATT and SNEGSKA (reference sequence). CDR3 protein: CSASQIEQYF. The CDR3 DNA reads TGCAGTGCTAGCCAGATCGAGCAGTACTTC.

The chain carries TRBV27 and TRBJ2-7; TRBD2 is a possible D gene (6 bases). Germline V lookup: CDR1 MNHEY, CDR2 SMNVEV (reference sequence). The CDR3 sequence is 14 residues long. Trimming took 6 bases from V and 0 from J, leaving 12 bases between them. The CDR3 loop is CASSGTGYSYEQYF. The CDR3 region has the DNA TGTGCCAGCAGCGGGACTGGATACTCCTACGAGCAGTACTTC.

J is TRBJ2-2 and V is TRBV29-1; maybe TRBD1 (6 bases). Trimming pared 6 bases from V and 4 bases from J, leaving 15 bases between. CDR1 is SQVTM, CDR2 ANQGSEA, per germline. The CDR3 sequence is 14 residues long. CDR3 sequence reads: CSVPRDRLTGELFF. The CDR3 DNA reads as TGCAGCGTCCCCCGCGACAGGCTCACCGGGGAGCTGTTTTTT.

This clone has just one count. This chain connects TRBV2 to TRBJ2-1; 11 nucleotides align to TRBD2. CDR1 and CDR2 from the germline V gene are SNHLY and FYNNEI. The V and J ends lost 8 bases and 4 bases, in that order; junction bases with no gene match: 4. CDR3 length equals 14 residues. The CDR3: CASLTSGGYNEQFF. The CDR3 coding sequence is TGTGCCAGCCTTACTAGCGGGGGATACAATGAGCAGTTCTTC.

The rearrangement links TRBV27 to TRBJ1-1; TRBD1 is a possible D gene (6 bases). Germline V gene sequence: CDR1 MNHEY, CDR2 SMNVEV (reference sequence). V was clipped by 2 bases and J by 0 bases, with 7 bases between them. This CDR3 is built from 14 residues. This chain's CDR3 is CASSLAGVNTEAFF. CDR3 sequence (DNA): TGTGCCAGCAGTTTAGCAGGGGTGAACACTGAAGCTTTCTTT.

V usage is TRBV10-3 and J usage is TRBJ1-4; TRBD1 matches 7 bases. Germline loops: CDR1 ENHRY, CDR2 SYGVKD. The CDR3 sequence is 13 residues long. V lost 10 bases and J lost 5; bases outside the gene matches: 7. CDR3 nucleotides: TGTGCCAGCCATAGGGGGCAAAATGAAAAACTGTTTTTT. This sequence encodes CASHRGQNEKLFF.

The chain joins TRBV27 to TRBJ1-1; 11 bases map to TRBD1. Germline V gene lookup returns CDR1 MNHEY and CDR2 SMNVEV (reference sequence). The junction had 13 bases not matched to a gene; V was cut back by 5 bases and J by 5 bases. The CDR3 spans 17 residues. This chain's CDR3 is CASSPRRTGGARTEAFF. CDR3 coding DNA: TGTGCCAGCAGTCCTCGTAGGACAGGGGGCGCACGGACTGAAGCTTTCTTT.

This chain links TRBV4-3 with TRBJ2-3; 9 bases fit TRBD1. CDR3 size: 15 residues. The germline gives CDR1 LGHNA, CDR2 YSLEER. The V segment lost 1 base and the J segment 6 bases; nucleotides outside the gene matches: 5. This CDR3 reads CASSQGDRVGDTQYF. The CDR3 coding sequence is TGCGCCAGCAGCCAAGGGGACAGGGTGGGGGATACGCAGTATTTT.

CDR3 loop: CASSVGGNNEQFF. CDR3 bases: TGTGCCAGCAGTGTAGGAGGAAACAATGAGCAGTTCTTC. The V and J genes are TRBV25-1 and TRBJ2-1, with D possibly TRBD2 on 5 matching bases. Germline CDR1 reads MGHDK; CDR2 reads SYGVNS. Trimming removed 4 bases at V and 5 bases at J, with 9 bases between. This CDR3 is built from 13 residues. The entire variable domain, with the rest obtained from reference TRBV25-1 and TRBJ2-1, is as follows: EADIYQTPRYLVIGTGKKITLECSQTMGHDKMYWYQQDPGMELHLIHYSYGVNSTEKGDLSSESTVSRIRTEHFPLTLESARPSHTSQYLCASSVGGNNEQFFGPGTRLTVL.